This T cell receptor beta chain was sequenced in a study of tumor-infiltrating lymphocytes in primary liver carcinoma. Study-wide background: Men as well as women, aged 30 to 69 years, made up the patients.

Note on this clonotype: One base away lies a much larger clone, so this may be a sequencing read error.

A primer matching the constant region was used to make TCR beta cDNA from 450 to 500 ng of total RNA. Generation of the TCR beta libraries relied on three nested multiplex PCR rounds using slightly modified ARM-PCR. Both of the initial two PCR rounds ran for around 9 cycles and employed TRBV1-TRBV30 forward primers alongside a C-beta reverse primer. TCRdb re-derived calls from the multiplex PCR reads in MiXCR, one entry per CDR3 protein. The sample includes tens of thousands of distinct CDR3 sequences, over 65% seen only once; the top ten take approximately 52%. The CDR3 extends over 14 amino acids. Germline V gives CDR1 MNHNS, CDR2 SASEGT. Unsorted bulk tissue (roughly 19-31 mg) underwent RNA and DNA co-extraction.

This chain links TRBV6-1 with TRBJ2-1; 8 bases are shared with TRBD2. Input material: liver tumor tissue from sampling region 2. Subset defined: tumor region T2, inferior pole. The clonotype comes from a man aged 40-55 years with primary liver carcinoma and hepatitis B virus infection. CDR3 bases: TGTGTCCGCTGGTCCGGGAGGGCCGTCAATGAGCAGTTCTTC. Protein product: CVRWSGRAVNEQFF.